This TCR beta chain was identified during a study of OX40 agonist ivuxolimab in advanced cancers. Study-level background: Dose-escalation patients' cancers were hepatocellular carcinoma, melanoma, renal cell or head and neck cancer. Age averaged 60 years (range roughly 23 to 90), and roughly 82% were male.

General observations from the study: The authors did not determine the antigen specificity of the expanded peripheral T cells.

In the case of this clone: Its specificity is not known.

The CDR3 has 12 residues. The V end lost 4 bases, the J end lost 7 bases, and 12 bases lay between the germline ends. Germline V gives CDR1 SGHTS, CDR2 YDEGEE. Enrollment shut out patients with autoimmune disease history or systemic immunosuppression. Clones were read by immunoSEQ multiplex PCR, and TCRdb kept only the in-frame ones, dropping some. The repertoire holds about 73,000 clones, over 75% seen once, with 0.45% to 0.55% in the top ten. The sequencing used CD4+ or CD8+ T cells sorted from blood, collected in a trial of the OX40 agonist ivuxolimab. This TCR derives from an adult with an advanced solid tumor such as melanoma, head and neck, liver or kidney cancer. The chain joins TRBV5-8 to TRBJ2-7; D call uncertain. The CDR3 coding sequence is TGTGCCAGCAGCCGCCCCCTAGGTGAGCAGTACTTC. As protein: CASSRPLGEQYF.